This TCR beta chain was captured in a study of cytomegalovirus exposure and HLA in healthy donors. This CDR3 comprises 15 residues. The germline V gene has CDR1 SGHRS and CDR2 YFSETQ. Losses at the gene ends were 4 bases for V and 8 bases for J; bases not matched to a gene: 12. PCR used 60 Vbeta primers and 13 Jbeta primers. The data were produced by immunoSEQ multiplex PCR, yet TCRdb's version contains in-frame clones alone and is incomplete. The repertoire consists of 85,000 to 100,000 clones, with around 80% occurring once and the leading ten covering roughly 3.5%. The sample was PBMCs. The rearrangement uses TRBV5-1 and TRBJ2-1; 7 positions agree with TRBD2. This TCR was recovered from a male donor in good health and CMV-seropositive. CDR3 in DNA: TGCGCCAGCAGCAGTGTCCTCTCCGCGGGGGATGAGCAGTTCTTC. The encoded protein is CASSSVLSAGDEQFF.